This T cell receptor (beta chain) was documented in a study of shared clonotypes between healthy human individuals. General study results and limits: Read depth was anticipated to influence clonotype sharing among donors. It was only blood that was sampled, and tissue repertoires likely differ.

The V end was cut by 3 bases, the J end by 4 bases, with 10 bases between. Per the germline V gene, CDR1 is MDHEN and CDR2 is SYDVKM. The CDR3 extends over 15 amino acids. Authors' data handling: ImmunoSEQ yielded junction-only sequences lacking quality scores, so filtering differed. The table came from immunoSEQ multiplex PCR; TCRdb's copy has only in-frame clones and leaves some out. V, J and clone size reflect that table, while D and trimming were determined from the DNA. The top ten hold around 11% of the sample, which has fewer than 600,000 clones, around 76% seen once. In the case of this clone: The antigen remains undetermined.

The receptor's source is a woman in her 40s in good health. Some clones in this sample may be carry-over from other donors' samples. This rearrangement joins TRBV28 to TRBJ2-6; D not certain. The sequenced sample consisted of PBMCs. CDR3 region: CASSLYGMGANVLTF. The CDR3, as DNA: TGTGCCAGCAGTTTGTATGGAATGGGGGCCAACGTCCTGACTTTC.